This T cell receptor beta chain was recovered during a study of HIV-infected children after antiretroviral therapy interruption. Study overall: All children had CD4+ count above 500 and viral load below 50 copies/ml. Recorded EBV and CMV exposure existed for most children. For the interruption arm, samples span week 0 through about 3 years after study end.

This clonotype was recorded at least ten times. CDR3 size: 16 residues. Germline V gives CDR1 LGHNA, CDR2 YSLEER. Trimming took off 1 base at V and 5 bases at J, with 16 bases between the two ends. As to treatment: PENTA 11 planned treatment interruption arm or continuous ART arm. Cryopreserved PBMC samples required at least 5 million viable cells. A 3' RACE protocol on RNA, with unique molecular identifiers, produced the TCR library. TCRdb recomputed calls from the 3' RACE reads with MiXCR, one row per CDR3 protein. The sample includes more than 12,000 distinct CDR3 sequences, around 3.4% seen only once; the top ten take 34%.

V gene TRBV4-3 combines with J gene TRBJ2-3; possible D gene TRBD1, 5 bases. This clonotype was obtained from a pool of human donors with HIV. The sample in question was CD45RO+ CD8+ T cells from PBMCs, pooled from several time points, obtained from a donor given antiretroviral therapy, either interrupted or continuous. Subset indicated: memory CD8+ CD45RO+ CD45RA- T cells. The DNA for the CDR3 is TGCGCCAGCAGCCAAGGGGTCCAGGGTAATGAAGATACGCAGTATTTT. Residues: CASSQGVQGNEDTQYF.